Following are 32 T cell receptor beta chains from one sample sequenced in a study of cytomegalovirus exposure and HLA in healthy donors. Clones were read by immunoSEQ multiplex PCR, and TCRdb kept only the in-frame ones, dropping some. There are over 110,000 clones in the sample; 85% to 90% occur only once, and 2.9% lies in the top ten. Sequencing was carried out using PBMCs. The receptors come from a man aged 18 to 30 in good health and CMV-seronegative.

This sequence joins TRBV7-8 and TRBJ2-1, with a tentative D call TRBD1 (7 bases). Germline V gene data show CDR1 as SGHVS and CDR2 as FQNEAQ. There are 16 residues in the CDR3. Deletions cut 6 bases from V and 2 bases from J, with 17 bases between. CDR3 amino acids: CASSSPGGRTYNEQFF. CDR3 in DNA: TGTGCCAGCAGTTCCCCAGGGGGGCGAACCTACAATGAGCAGTTCTTC.

The chain recombines TRBV15 with TRBJ2-1; D remains unclear. Deletions cut 1 base from V and 5 bases from J, with 15 bases between. Germline values: CDR1 LNHNV, CDR2 YYDKDF (reference sequence). This CDR3 contains 16 residues. For the CDR3, the DNA is TGTGCCACCAGCAGAGGTCGGAGAGTCCTAAACAATGAGCAGTTCTTC. Its protein product is CATSRGRRVLNNEQFF.

The chain carries TRBV6-6 and TRBJ2-7; a weak D match, TRBD1 (6 bases). Trimming cost V 2 bases and J 2 bases, with 7 bases left between them. Per the germline V gene, CDR1 is MNHNY and CDR2 is SVGAGI (reference sequence). The CDR3 is 13 residues long. The CDR3 DNA reads as TGTGCCAGCAGTTACCAGGGGACCTACGAGCAGTACTTC. Amino acid sequence: CASSYQGTYEQYF.

This chain connects TRBV25-1 to TRBJ1-5; 9 bases are shared with TRBD1. The CDR3 totals 14 residues. V was clipped by 6 bases and J by 3 bases; unmatched bases: 3. The germline V gene encodes CDR1 MGHDK and CDR2 SYGVNS. This chain's CDR3 is CASSGTGPNQPQHF. In DNA form, the CDR3 reads TGTGCCAGCAGCGGGACAGGGCCCAATCAGCCCCAGCATTTT.

V is TRBV7-6 and J is TRBJ1-1; D is unclear. The CDR3 runs to 15 residues. The V end was cut by 1 base, the J end by 1 base, with 10 bases between. Germline values: CDR1 SGHVS, CDR2 FNYEAQ. This CDR3 reads CASSLGPGENTEAFF. The CDR3 nucleotides read TGTGCCAGCAGCTTAGGGCCTGGTGAGAACACTGAAGCTTTCTTT.

This chain joins TRBV5-4 and TRBJ1-1; D perhaps matches TRBD1 (5 bases). V lost 4 bases and J 8 bases, leaving 21 bases between the germline ends. This CDR3 has 15 amino acids. Germline V lookup: CDR1 SGHNT, CDR2 YYREEE (reference sequence). Here the CDR3 reads CASSNLGGTIGEAFF. For the CDR3, the DNA is TGTGCCAGCAGCAACCTTGGCGGGACCATAGGGGAAGCTTTCTTT.

This clone was observed a single time. The gene calls are TRBV5-4 and TRBJ1-1; 7 positions match TRBD1. After removal of 2 bases from V and 11 bases from J, the junction contained 12 bases not matched to a gene. Germline CDR1 SGHNT, CDR2 YYREEE (reference sequence). This CDR3 comprises 14 residues. DNA for the CDR3: TGTGCCAGCAGCTTAGAGATTCAGGGGGTGTCGGCTTTCTTT. Amino acid sequence: CASSLEIQGVSAFF.

The J gene is TRBJ2-3, the V gene TRBV10-3, with 11 bases identical to TRBD2. Trimming took 4 bases from V and 0 from J; bases not matched to a gene: 0. Germline lookup yields CDR1 ENHRY and CDR2 SYGVKD. The CDR3 is made up of 15 amino acids. CDR3: CAISGLAGSTDTQYF. In DNA form, the CDR3 reads TGTGCCATCAGTGGACTAGCGGGGAGCACAGATACGCAGTATTTT.

CDR3 DNA: TGTGCCAGCAGCTCTATGCCAGGGGGTCTTGGCTACACCTTC. Its protein product is CASSSMPGGLGYTF. The chain is built from TRBV7-2 and TRBJ1-2; 7 bases map to TRBD1. There are 14 residues in the CDR3. Germline trimming cut 4 bases from V and 7 bases from J; bases unmatched to any gene: 9. Germline V gene data show CDR1 as SGHTA and CDR2 as FQGNSA.

This clone was seen a handful of times. The chain joins TRBV7-9 to TRBJ1-2, with D uncertain. The CDR3 totals 15 residues. V shed 1 base and J shed 4 bases, with 13 bases lying between them. CDR1 and CDR2 from the germline V gene are SEHNR and FQNEAQ (reference sequence). CDR3 DNA sequence: TGTGCCAGCAGCTTAGATTGGGCAGTCCTCTATGGCTACACCTTC. Its translation: CASSLDWAVLYGYTF.

The chain joins TRBV10-3 to TRBJ2-7; 7 bases align to TRBD1. CDR3 length: 13 amino acids. J was trimmed by 0 bases and V by 6 bases; bases with no gene match: 2. Germline CDR1 ENHRY, CDR2 SYGVKD. CDR3 region: CAIRGQSSYEQYF. DNA of the CDR3: TGTGCCATCAGGGGACAGAGCTCCTACGAGCAGTACTTC.

This chain links TRBV7-2 with TRBJ2-7; D is uncertain. Trimming removed 2 bases at V and 5 bases at J, with 10 bases between. The CDR3 contains 13 residues. Germline CDR1 reads SGHTA; CDR2 reads FQGNSA. DNA for the CDR3: TGTGCCAGCAGCTTACATCCCCGGGACGAGCAGTACTTC. Amino acid sequence: CASSLHPRDEQYF.

The rearrangement links TRBV7-9 to TRBJ1-5; TRBD1 agrees at 8 bases. Germline trimming cut 1 base from V and 6 bases from J; bases unmatched to any gene: 8. Germline V gives CDR1 SEHNR, CDR2 FQNEAQ (reference sequence). The CDR3 contains 16 residues. CDR3 bases: TGTGCCAGCAGCTTAGGTGACAGGGGTAGAGGTCAGCCCCAGCATTTT. Protein sequence: CASSLGDRGRGQPQHF.

This clone appeared many times. This chain joins TRBV4-3 and TRBJ2-4; TRBD2 is a possible D gene (5 bases). The CDR3 spans 14 residues. CDR1 LGHNA and CDR2 YSLEER come from the germline V gene. V dropped 0 bases and J dropped 6 bases, with 9 bases sitting between them. CDR3 in amino acids: CASSQEWRANIQYF. CDR3 coding DNA: TGCGCCAGCAGCCAAGAGTGGCGGGCAAACATTCAGTACTTC.

The V and J genes are TRBV2 and TRBJ1-2; maybe TRBD1 (5 bases). Germline V gives CDR1 SNHLY, CDR2 FYNNEI. Deletions cut 3 bases from V and 8 bases from J, with 10 bases between. The CDR3 contains 12 residues. The CDR3 DNA is TGTGCCAGCAGTGACAGGGTGGGCGGCTACACCTTC. Translation: CASSDRVGGYTF.

The genes are TRBV5-4 and TRBJ1-2; no firm D call. The CDR3 has 15 residues. V was trimmed by 4 bases and J by 4 bases, leaving 17 bases between them. CDR1 and CDR2 from the germline V gene are SGHNT and YYREEE (reference sequence). The CDR3: CASSPSGIRGYGYTF. CDR3 nucleotides: TGTGCCAGCAGCCCCTCCGGGATCAGAGGCTATGGCTACACCTTC.

This rearrangement joins TRBV9 to TRBJ2-5, with TRBD2 matching 9 bases. V shed 2 bases, J shed 7 bases, and the junction held 9 bases outside the gene matches. In germline, CDR1 is SGDLS, CDR2 YYNGEE. The CDR3 runs 15 residues. CDR3 in DNA: TGTGCCAGCAGCGTTGGGATAGCGGGGGCCCGGACCCAGTACTTC. Translation gives CASSVGIAGARTQYF.

This clone showed up just once. V usage is TRBV5-4 and J usage is TRBJ2-1, with 7 bases aligning to TRBD2. This CDR3 has 13 residues. Trimming took 0 bases from V and 8 from J; bases not matched to a gene: 2. Germline assignment: CDR1 SGHNT and CDR2 YYREEE (reference sequence). The CDR3 sequence: CASSLVTSDEQFF. The CDR3 DNA sequence: TGTGCCAGCAGCTTGGTAACTAGCGATGAGCAGTTCTTC.

The rearrangement joins TRBV15 to TRBJ2-1, with 13 nucleotides matching TRBD2. Unmatched junction bases numbered 9, after V lost 3 bases and J lost 10 bases. CDR1 LNHNV and CDR2 YYDKDF come from the germline V gene (reference sequence). CDR3 length: 16 amino acids. The CDR3 nucleotides read TGTGCCACCAGCAGCCTACTAGCGGGAGGGCCCAAGGAGCAGTTCTTC. Translation: CATSSLLAGGPKEQFF.

The chain links TRBV5-4 to TRBJ2-7; D may be TRBD1 (6 bases). Looked up from germline, CDR1 is SGHNT and CDR2 is YYREEE (reference sequence). The CDR3 totals 13 residues. With 0 bases removed from V and 4 bases from J, the gap between germline ends came to 8 bases. The CDR3 bases are TGTGCCAGCAGCTTGGACAGGGAATACGAGCAGTACTTC. The encoded protein is CASSLDREYEQYF.

This clone was seen a single time. The rearrangement links TRBV25-1 to TRBJ2-7, with TRBD1 identical over 9 bases. Germline V gene sequence: CDR1 MGHDK, CDR2 SYGVNS. V lost 2 bases, J lost 6 bases, and 8 bases stayed unmatched. CDR3 length: 15 residues. CDR3 DNA: TGTGCCAGCAGTGAAGGGGACAGGGAAGTCGGCGAGCAGTACTTC. It specifies CASSEGDREVGEQYF.

The chain is built from TRBV4-1 and TRBJ1-2; possibly TRBD1 for D (6 bases). Per the germline V gene, CDR1 is MGHRA and CDR2 is YSYEKL. CDR3 length equals 16 residues. The V end lost 3 bases, the J end lost 4 bases, and 18 bases lay between the germline ends. This CDR3 reads CASSHPLTGPSYGYTF. The CDR3 DNA is TGCGCCAGCAGCCACCCACTAACAGGGCCCTCCTATGGCTACACCTTC.

The rearrangement uses TRBV2 and TRBJ2-1, with 7 bases fitting TRBD1. J was trimmed by 5 bases and V by 6 bases; bases with no gene match: 7. The CDR3 covers 14 residues. Germline V lookup: CDR1 SNHLY, CDR2 FYNNEI. Here the CDR3 DNA reads TGTGCCAGCAGCGTCACGACAGGGAACAATGAGCAGTTCTTC. Protein product: CASSVTTGNNEQFF.

The rearrangement links TRBV9 to TRBJ2-3; TRBD1 matches 9 bases. The CDR3 covers 14 residues. The V gene's germline CDR1 is SGDLS and CDR2 YYNGEE. V lost 3 bases and J lost 5; bases outside the gene matches: 4. The CDR3 DNA reads TGTGCCAGCAGCGACACAGGGGGCGAAGATACGCAGTATTTT. This translates into CASSDTGGEDTQYF.

V gene TRBV5-1 combines with J gene TRBJ1-3; 11 bases agree with TRBD1. CDR1 is SGHRS, CDR2 YFSETQ, per germline. The length of the CDR3 is 19 residues. V was pared by 0 bases and J by 1 base, with 9 bases of the junction left unmatched. For the CDR3, the DNA is TGCGCCAGCAGCTTGGCCCCGGGACAGGGGGTCGGGTCTGGAAACACCATATATTTT. Encoded protein: CASSLAPGQGVGSGNTIYF.

This clone was observed a single time. V is TRBV7-7 and J is TRBJ2-5; tentative D call: TRBD1 (6 bases). The germline V gene encodes CDR1 SSHAT and CDR2 FNYEAQ (reference sequence). The V end was cut by 2 bases, the J end by 5 bases, with 9 bases between. The CDR3 length is 13 residues. The CDR3 nucleotides read TGTGCCAGCAGCTTAAGGGGGATTGAGACCCAGTACTTC. Amino acids: CASSLRGIETQYF.

The chain couples TRBV4-3 to TRBJ1-1, with D uncertain. V dropped 1 base and J dropped 6 bases, with 9 bases sitting between them. This CDR3 spans 13 amino acids. Germline V gene lookup returns CDR1 LGHNA and CDR2 YSLEER. The CDR3 DNA reads TGCGCCAGCAGCCAAGTCAGAGGGTCTGAAGCTTTCTTT. Residues: CASSQVRGSEAFF.

The chain is built from TRBV9 and TRBJ2-1; 8 nucleotides match TRBD2. This CDR3 has 18 amino acids. V lost 0 bases to trimming and J lost 3 bases; unmatched junction nucleotides: 11. The germline V gene has CDR1 SGDLS and CDR2 YYNGEE. DNA of the CDR3: TGTGCCAGCAGCGTAGAGGGTGAGGGGCTAGCGGGCTACAATGAGCAGTTCTTC. Translated, it gives CASSVEGEGLAGYNEQFF.

CDR3 nucleotide sequence: TGTGCCAGCAGCTTAAGCGGGGTGGCTGAGACCCAGTACTTC. Translation: CASSLSGVAETQYF. This rearrangement joins TRBV7-2 to TRBJ2-5; 7 bases map to TRBD2. Germline lookup yields CDR1 SGHTA and CDR2 FQGNSA. The length of the CDR3 is 14 residues. V lost 2 bases, J lost 5 bases, and 5 bases stayed unmatched.

The chain couples TRBV7-9 to TRBJ2-1; 11 bases fit TRBD1. The V and J ends lost 4 bases and 2 bases, in that order; junction bases with no gene match: 7. CDR1 and CDR2 (germline): SEHNR, FQNEAQ (reference sequence). The CDR3 is 17 amino acids. The CDR3 loop reads CASSSPGQGGPYNEQFF. CDR3 coding DNA: TGTGCCAGCAGCTCACCGGGACAGGGGGGCCCCTACAATGAGCAGTTCTTC.

The chain combines TRBV6-6 with TRBJ1-4; D uncertain. This CDR3 has 16 amino acids. Germline assignment: CDR1 MNHNY and CDR2 SVGAGI (reference sequence). V lost 6 bases, J lost 0 bases, and 14 bases lay in between. The CDR3 spells CASSLPTAATNEKLFF. The CDR3 coding sequence is TGTGCCAGCAGCCTCCCCACAGCTGCAACTAATGAAAAACTGTTTTTT.

V gene TRBV4-2 combines with J gene TRBJ2-1, with a possible D match to TRBD2 (5 bases). Germline assignment: CDR1 LGHNA and CDR2 YNFKEQ. V was shortened by 0 bases and J by 6 bases, with 12 bases between the two germline ends. The CDR3 totals 15 residues. CDR3 residues: CASSQDLASFNEQFF. The CDR3 nucleotides are TGTGCCAGCAGCCAAGATCTGGCTAGCTTCAATGAGCAGTTCTTC.